Listed below are T cell receptor beta chains from one sample, sequenced in a study of response to subunit inactivated influenza vaccine. TCRdb re-called the RT-PCR reads through MiXCR, storing one row per CDR3 protein. This repertoire shows hundreds of thousands of distinct CDR3 sequences, around 20% found once; its top ten account for approximately 11%. The material was PBMCs from blood, obtained roughly 5 days after vaccination. The receptors come from a man between 50 and 59 years old who received an inactivated influenza vaccine. Both conserved end residues are part of each CDR3. Fields, in order: clone size, J gene, D gene, V gene, CDR3 DNA, CDR3 protein. D genes are given only for firm matches. The listing skips clone size in some rows; elsewhere it reads once, few, many or a size class.

abundance: few
j_gene: TRBJ2-3
d_gene: TRBD1
v_gene: TRBV6-5
CDR3nt: TGTGCCAGCAGTCCCGACAGGGCCCGATCGTATTTT
CDR3aa: CASSPDRARSYF

abundance: few
j_gene: TRBJ1-1
d_gene: NA
v_gene: TRBV12-3/TRBV12-4
CDR3nt: TGTGCCAGCAGTTTTCCAGGGGATTACACTGAAGCTTTCTTT
CDR3aa: CASSFPGDYTEAFF

abundance: few
j_gene: TRBJ2-7
d_gene: NA
v_gene: TRBV20-1
CDR3nt: TGCAGTGCTACAGTTTCCTACGAGCAGTACTTC
CDR3aa: CSATVSYEQYF

abundance: many
j_gene: TRBJ2-3
d_gene: TRBD1
v_gene: TRBV5-1
CDR3nt: TGCGCCAGCAGCGCCGCCGGGACAGTGAGCACAGATACGCAGTATTTT
CDR3aa: CASSAAGTVSTDTQYF

abundance: NA
j_gene: TRBJ2-3
d_gene: TRBD2
v_gene: TRBV4-3
CDR3nt: TGCGCCAGCAGTTCGACTAGCTTGTCTAGCCCAGATACGCAGTATTTT
CDR3aa: CASSSTSLSSPDTQYF

abundance: many
j_gene: TRBJ1-2
d_gene: NA
v_gene: TRBV12-3/TRBV12-4
CDR3nt: TGCGCCAGCAGCCTACAGGGAGACTATGGCTACACCTTC
CDR3aa: CASSLQGDYGYTF

abundance: NA
j_gene: TRBJ1-2
d_gene: NA
v_gene: TRBV7-9
CDR3nt: TGTGCCAGCAGCCAAACAGGGTTCTATGGCTACACCTTC
CDR3aa: CASSQTGFYGYTF

abundance: few
j_gene: TRBJ1-1
d_gene: NA
v_gene: TRBV7-2
CDR3nt: TGTGCCAGCAGTCAGGGTCTATTATCTGAAGCTTTCTTT
CDR3aa: CASSQGLLSEAFF

abundance: many
j_gene: TRBJ2-7
d_gene: TRBD2
v_gene: TRBV28
CDR3nt: TGTGCCAGCAGAAAACTAGCGGGACCGTACGAGCAGTACTTC
CDR3aa: CASRKLAGPYEQYF

abundance: NA
j_gene: TRBJ2-5
d_gene: NA
v_gene: TRBV7-9
CDR3nt: TGTGCCAGCAGCATACCTTGGGGCCCAGAGACCCAGTACTTC
CDR3aa: CASSIPWGPETQYF

abundance: many
j_gene: TRBJ1-5
d_gene: NA
v_gene: TRBV6-5
CDR3nt: TGTGCCAGCAGTTACAGCCAGGGCTCGAATCAGCCCCAGCATTTT
CDR3aa: CASSYSQGSNQPQHF

abundance: many
j_gene: TRBJ2-7
d_gene: TRBD1
v_gene: TRBV29-1
CDR3nt: TGCAGCGTTGTCTCTGGACAGGGGACCTACGAGCAGTACTTC
CDR3aa: CSVVSGQGTYEQYF

abundance: NA
j_gene: TRBJ2-3
d_gene: TRBD2
v_gene: TRBV12-3/TRBV12-4
CDR3nt: TGTGCCAGCAGACTAGCGGGAGTAACAGATACGCAGTATTTT
CDR3aa: CASRLAGVTDTQYF

abundance: many
j_gene: TRBJ1-1
d_gene: NA
v_gene: TRBV20-1
CDR3nt: TGCAGTGCTAGAAGTCCCATGGGCGGGACTGAAGCTTTCTTT
CDR3aa: CSARSPMGGTEAFF

abundance: many
j_gene: TRBJ1-2
d_gene: TRBD1
v_gene: TRBV4-2
CDR3nt: TGTGCCAGCAGCGGATATGCCGGGACAGGGGACGGCTACACCTTC
CDR3aa: CASSGYAGTGDGYTF

abundance: NA
j_gene: TRBJ1-1
d_gene: TRBD1
v_gene: TRBV28
CDR3nt: TGTGCCAGCAGGGGAGGGGGCCCGAACACTGAAGCTTTCTTT
CDR3aa: CASRGGGPNTEAFF

abundance: few
j_gene: TRBJ2-1
d_gene: NA
v_gene: TRBV7-2
CDR3nt: TGTGCCAGCAGCTTAGATAGGCAAGCTGAGCAGTTCTTC
CDR3aa: CASSLDRQAEQFF

abundance: many
j_gene: TRBJ2-2
d_gene: NA
v_gene: TRBV5-1
CDR3nt: TGCGCCAGCAGAATGGACATCCCCGGGGAGCTGTTTTTT
CDR3aa: CASRMDIPGELFF

abundance: NA
j_gene: TRBJ2-1
d_gene: NA
v_gene: TRBV28
CDR3nt: TGTGCCAGCAGTTCCACACTTCGCGGTTCGTCCTACAATGAGCAGTTCTTC
CDR3aa: CASSSTLRGSSYNEQFF

abundance: NA
j_gene: TRBJ2-1
d_gene: NA
v_gene: TRBV4-1
CDR3nt: TGCGCCAGCAGCCAAGTTGGCAGCTTCAAAACCTACAATGAGCAGTTCTTC
CDR3aa: CASSQVGSFKTYNEQFF

abundance: many
j_gene: TRBJ2-5
d_gene: NA
v_gene: TRBV25-1
CDR3nt: TGTGCCAGCAGTTTCCCGAACCAAGAGACCCAGTACTTC
CDR3aa: CASSFPNQETQYF

abundance: few
j_gene: TRBJ2-3
d_gene: TRBD2
v_gene: TRBV9
CDR3nt: TGTGCCAGCAGCGCTACTAGCGGGAGGTTCCCTAGCACAGATACGCAGTATTTT
CDR3aa: CASSATSGRFPSTDTQYF

abundance: few
j_gene: TRBJ2-7
d_gene: NA
v_gene: TRBV30
CDR3nt: TGTGCCTGGAGTCCCCCGATCGACGAGCAGTACTTC
CDR3aa: CAWSPPIDEQYF

abundance: NA
j_gene: TRBJ2-7
d_gene: TRBD1
v_gene: TRBV6-1
CDR3nt: TGTGCCAGCAGGAGCCAGGGACAGGGGAGCTACGAGCAGTACTTC
CDR3aa: CASRSQGQGSYEQYF

abundance: few
j_gene: TRBJ1-4
d_gene: NA
v_gene: TRBV27
CDR3nt: TGTGCCAGCAGTCTGAATAGGCGGTATGAAAAACTGTTTTTT
CDR3aa: CASSLNRRYEKLFF

abundance: few
j_gene: TRBJ2-3
d_gene: NA
v_gene: TRBV20-1
CDR3nt: TGCAGTGCCCCCTTCTTAGTCACAGATACGCAGTATTTT
CDR3aa: CSAPFLVTDTQYF

abundance: few
j_gene: TRBJ1-5
d_gene: TRBD1
v_gene: TRBV6-1
CDR3nt: TGTGCCAGCAGCCGGGGGACAGGGGCCAATCAGCCCCAGCATTTT
CDR3aa: CASSRGTGANQPQHF

abundance: many
j_gene: TRBJ2-2
d_gene: TRBD2
v_gene: TRBV29-1
CDR3nt: TGCAGCGGCGCCGGGAGGTTAGGATCCGGGGAGCTGTTTTTT
CDR3aa: CSGAGRLGSGELFF

abundance: NA
j_gene: TRBJ2-3
d_gene: NA
v_gene: TRBV4-2
CDR3nt: TGTGCCAGCAGCCGAGGAGGGGCCCAGGGAGATACGCAGTATTTT
CDR3aa: CASSRGGAQGDTQYF

abundance: few
j_gene: TRBJ1-2
d_gene: NA
v_gene: TRBV7-9
CDR3nt: TGTGCCAGCAGCCAGGGAATTAACTATGGCTACACCTTC
CDR3aa: CASSQGINYGYTF

abundance: many
j_gene: TRBJ2-1
d_gene: TRBD2
v_gene: TRBV3-1
CDR3nt: TGTGCCAGCAGCCAAGGGGAGGGCTGGTATGAGCAGTTCTTC
CDR3aa: CASSQGEGWYEQFF

abundance: NA
j_gene: TRBJ2-1
d_gene: TRBD1
v_gene: TRBV12-3/TRBV12-4
CDR3nt: TGTGCCAGCAGTCGGGACAGGGGTCAAGGCAATGAGCAGTTCTTC
CDR3aa: CASSRDRGQGNEQFF

abundance: NA
j_gene: TRBJ2-3
d_gene: NA
v_gene: TRBV9
CDR3nt: TGTGCCAGCAGCGTAGTGGCGGGAACGCAGTATTTT
CDR3aa: CASSVVAGTQYF

abundance: few
j_gene: TRBJ2-7
d_gene: TRBD2
v_gene: TRBV20-1
CDR3nt: TGCAGTGCGGAACTAGCGGGAGGCGAGCAGTACTTC
CDR3aa: CSAELAGGEQYF

abundance: many
j_gene: TRBJ1-1
d_gene: NA
v_gene: TRBV12-3/TRBV12-4
CDR3nt: TGTGCCAGCAGCCTAACAGGAAACACTGAAGCTTTCTTT
CDR3aa: CASSLTGNTEAFF